These T cell receptor beta chains were read from a single sample in a study of PD-1 blockade in classical Hodgkin lymphoma. Using immunoSEQ multiplex PCR, the repertoire was profiled, and TCRdb retains in-frame clones only, with some absent. The sample lists 35,000 to 50,000 clones, about 70% occurring once. Here the sequenced sample was peripheral blood mononuclear cells (PBMCs), taken at baseline. The receptors here all came from a human donor with classical Hodgkin lymphoma. The CDR3 runs from the conserved cysteine through the conserved F or W. A D gene is named only where the DNA matches it firmly. The size field is filled for only some rows; it gives once, few, many or a size class.

V	J	D	size	DNA	CDR3
TRBV6-5	TRBJ1-1	.	.	TGTGCCAGCAGTTCACAGATGAACACTGAAGCTTTCTTT	CASSSQMNTEAFF
TRBV5-1	TRBJ2-5	.	.	TGCGCCAGCAGCTTGGCGGGGGAGACCCAGTACTTC	CASSLAGETQYF
TRBV11-1	TRBJ2-7	.	.	TGTGCCAGCAGCTTGGCACCGGTCGAGCAGTACTTC	CASSLAPVEQYF
TRBV6-4	TRBJ1-1	.	.	TGTGCCAGCAGCCGTACAGGGAGGGACACTGAAGCTTTCTTT	CASSRTGRDTEAFF
TRBV19	TRBJ2-7	TRBD1	.	TGTGCCAGTAGTATATCAGGGGGCGAGCAGTACTTC	CASSISGGEQYF
TRBV6-5	TRBJ1-5	TRBD1	.	TGTGCCAGCAGTACGACAGGGTTGGGGGGTCAGCCCCAGCATTTT	CASSTTGLGGQPQHF
TRBV4-1	TRBJ2-7	TRBD1	.	TGCGCCAGCAGCCCCATAGGCGGGACAGGTAGCTACGAGCAGTACTTC	CASSPIGGTGSYEQYF
TRBV27	TRBJ2-7	.	.	TGTGCCAGCAGTTTACGGCGGGACTCAGCGTACTACGAGCAGTACTTC	CASSLRRDSAYYEQYF
TRBV4-1	TRBJ2-7	.	.	TGCGCCAGCAGCCAAGATCAGTTCCTCTACGAGCAGTACTTC	CASSQDQFLYEQYF
TRBV30	TRBJ2-2	.	.	TGTGCCTGGATTGTGGGGGGGCCCGGGGAGCTGTTTTTT	CAWIVGGPGELFF
TRBV25-1	TRBJ2-5	TRBD1	.	TGTGCCAGCAGTGAAGGCGGACAGGGAAACCAAGAGACCCAGTACTTC	CASSEGGQGNQETQYF
TRBV6-5	TRBJ1-2	.	.	TGTGCCAGCAGTTTGACAGAGTTCTATGGCTACACCTTC	CASSLTEFYGYTF
TRBV6-5	TRBJ2-1	.	.	TGTGCCAGCAGATATCTACTGGGACATGAGCAGTTCTTC	CASRYLLGHEQFF
TRBV6-1	TRBJ1-4	TRBD1	.	TGTGCCAGCAGTCCCGACAGGGGCAGATCTGAAAAACTGTTTTTT	CASSPDRGRSEKLFF
TRBV4-1	TRBJ1-1	.	.	TGCGCCAGCAGCCAAATTCCTGCGGGGAGGAACACTGAAGCTTTCTTT	CASSQIPAGRNTEAFF
TRBV7-3	TRBJ2-7	TRBD2	.	TGTGCCAGCAGCGTCTCTAGCGGGATCACCTACGAGCAGTACTTC	CASSVSSGITYEQYF
TRBV19	TRBJ2-3	.	.	TGTGCCAGTAGTATTGCAGAAGATACGCAGTATTTT	CASSIAEDTQYF
TRBV19	TRBJ1-2	.	.	TGTGCCAGTAGTATACAACAAGAATATGGCTACACCTTC	CASSIQQEYGYTF
TRBV28	TRBJ1-1	.	.	TGTGCCAGCAGTCGGGTCCGGGGGACGAACACTGAAGCTTTCTTT	CASSRVRGTNTEAFF
TRBV2	TRBJ2-3	.	.	TGTGCCAGCAGTGAAGATGGGGGAAGCACAGATACGCAGTATTTT	CASSEDGGSTDTQYF
TRBV7-2	TRBJ2-1	.	.	TGTGCCAGCAGCGCCTATGGGTTTGCCTACAATGAGCAGTTCTTC	CASSAYGFAYNEQFF
TRBV7-3	TRBJ2-3	TRBD2	once	TGTGCCAGCAGCAGGTGGACTAGCGGGAGACCAGATACGCAGTATTTT	CASSRWTSGRPDTQYF
TRBV28	TRBJ1-4	.	.	TGTGCCAGCTGCCCGTCGGGGGCTAATGAAAAACTGTTTTTT	CASCPSGANEKLFF
TRBV7-3	TRBJ2-7	TRBD1	.	TGTGCCAGCAGCTTGCTAAGCGGGACAGGGAGCTACGAGCAGTACTTC	CASSLLSGTGSYEQYF
TRBV5-1	TRBJ1-1	.	.	TGCGCCAGCAGCTTGGTGGCGGGATCATGGGACACTGAAGCTTTCTTT	CASSLVAGSWDTEAFF
TRBV6-4	TRBJ1-4	TRBD1	.	TGTGCCAGCGTGGGACAGGGGGCCGGGAAACTGTTTTTT	CASVGQGAGKLFF
TRBV18	TRBJ2-2	TRBD2	few	TGTGCCAGCTCACCAGGCCGGCGGGAGTGGTTCACCGGGGAGCTGTTTTTT	CASSPGRREWFTGELFF
TRBV27	TRBJ1-5	TRBD1	.	TGTGCCAGCAGTACTATCCGGGACAGGGAACAGCCCCAGCATTTT	CASSTIRDREQPQHF
TRBV6-1	TRBJ2-7	.	.	TGTGCCAGCAGCATACTAGAGCAGTACTTC	CASSILEQYF
TRBV4-1	TRBJ1-3	.	.	TGCGCCAGCAGCCAACCCCCCGCAGGCTCTGGAAACACCATATATTTT	CASSQPPAGSGNTIYF
TRBV5-1	TRBJ2-1	TRBD1	.	TGCGCCAGCAGCTTGCCGGGACAGGGCAGGAATGAGCAGTTCTTC	CASSLPGQGRNEQFF
TRBV30	TRBJ2-3	TRBD2	.	TGTGCCTGGGACCGACTAGCGAGTTATGGAGATACGCAGTATTTT	CAWDRLASYGDTQYF
TRBV4-1	TRBJ1-5	.	few	TGCGCCAGCAGCCAAGATCTGAGGGGCGCCGGGAGCAATCAGCCCCAGCATTTT	CASSQDLRGAGSNQPQHF
TRBV7-2	TRBJ1-1	TRBD1	.	TGTGCCAGCAGCTTTCATGACAGGGCTGGGGGGAACACTGAAGCTTTCTTT	CASSFHDRAGGNTEAFF
TRBV6-5	TRBJ1-5	.	.	TGTGCCAGCAGCCCGGGGGGGGGTAGCAATCAGCCCCAGCATTTT	CASSPGGGSNQPQHF
TRBV18	TRBJ2-1	.	.	TGTGCCAGCTCACCAAAGGCGATGGAGCAGTTCTTC	CASSPKAMEQFF
TRBV18	TRBJ1-2	.	few	TGTGCCAGCTCACAAGGGACACGTTATGGCTACACCTTC	CASSQGTRYGYTF
TRBV19	TRBJ1-1	.	.	TGTGCCAGTATGGGCCAGGGGTGGGGCACTGAAGCTTTCTTT	CASMGQGWGTEAFF
TRBV21-1	TRBJ1-1	.	.	TGTGCCAGCAGCAAAGCCCCCCATGAAGCTTTCTTT	CASSKAPHEAFF
TRBV30	TRBJ2-6	.	.	TGTGCCTGGACAGCAGACACCTTCAACGTCCTGACTTTC	CAWTADTFNVLTF
TRBV6-6	TRBJ1-5	.	.	TGTGCCAGCAGTTACTCGGATCAGCCCCAGCATTTT	CASSYSDQPQHF
TRBV6-1	TRBJ1-2	TRBD1	.	TGTGCCAGCAGTGAGGGACAGGAACCCTATGGCTACACCTTC	CASSEGQEPYGYTF
TRBV5-4	TRBJ2-1	TRBD1	.	TGTGCCAGCAGCCTCCCGGGACAGGGCCTCAATGAGCAGTTCTTC	CASSLPGQGLNEQFF
TRBV7-9	TRBJ2-4	.	.	TGTGCCAGCAGCAATATAGGAGGGAGAGGAAACATTCAGTACTTC	CASSNIGGRGNIQYF
TRBV7-2	TRBJ2-3	.	.	TGTGCCAGCACCCTCCGGGTCTACACAGATACGCAGTATTTT	CASTLRVYTDTQYF
TRBV11-2	TRBJ1-3	.	.	TGTGCCAGCAGCTCGGGACCTGGAAACACCATATATTTT	CASSSGPGNTIYF
TRBV6-5	TRBJ2-7	.	.	TGTGCCAGCAGTTACTCGGCGGGACAGCAGTACTTC	CASSYSAGQQYF
TRBV12-5	TRBJ1-1	.	.	TGTGCTAGTGGTTCTTCAGGGACAGAAGCTTTCTTT	CASGSSGTEAFF
TRBV5-1	TRBJ2-7	.	many	TGCGCCAGCAGCCTCTCCAGAGACCCCTCCTACGAGCAGTACTTC	CASSLSRDPSYEQYF
TRBV9	TRBJ1-1	.	.	TGTGCCAGCAGCGTAGAAGGGGCAGGGAACACTGAAGCTTTCTTT	CASSVEGAGNTEAFF
TRBV19	TRBJ2-5	TRBD2	.	TGTGCCACAAAAAAGCGGGAGCAAGAGACCCAGTACTTC	CATKKREQETQYF
TRBV28	TRBJ1-5	TRBD1	.	TGTGCCAGCAGTTTAACGGGGGGGCAGGGGGCTAAGCCCCAGCATTTT	CASSLTGGQGAKPQHF
TRBV10-3	TRBJ1-4	TRBD1	.	TGTGCCATCAGTGAGGCAGGGACAGCTAATGAAAAACTGTTTTTT	CAISEAGTANEKLFF
TRBV18	TRBJ2-7	TRBD2	.	TGTGCCAGCTCACTCAGAGCGGGAATCCCCTACGAGCAGTACTTC	CASSLRAGIPYEQYF
TRBV5-4	TRBJ2-7	TRBD1	.	TGTGCCAGCAGCTTCCAGGGGGCCGACGAGCAGTACTTC	CASSFQGADEQYF